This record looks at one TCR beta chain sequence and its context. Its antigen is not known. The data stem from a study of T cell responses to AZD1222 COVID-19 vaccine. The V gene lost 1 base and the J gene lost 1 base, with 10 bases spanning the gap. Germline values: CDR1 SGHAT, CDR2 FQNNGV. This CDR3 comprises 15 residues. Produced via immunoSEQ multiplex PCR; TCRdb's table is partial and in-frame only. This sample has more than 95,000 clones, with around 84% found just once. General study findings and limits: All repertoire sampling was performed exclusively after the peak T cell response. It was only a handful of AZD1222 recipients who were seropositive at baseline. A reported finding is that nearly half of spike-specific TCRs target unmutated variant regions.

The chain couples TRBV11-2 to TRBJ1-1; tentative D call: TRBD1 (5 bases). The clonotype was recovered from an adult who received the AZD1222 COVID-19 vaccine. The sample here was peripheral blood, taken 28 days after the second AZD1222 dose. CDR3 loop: CASSLGGGTNTEAFF. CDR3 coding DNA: TGTGCCAGCAGCTTAGGCGGCGGGACGAACACTGAAGCTTTCTTT. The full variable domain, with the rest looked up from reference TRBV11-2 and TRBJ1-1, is EAGVAQSPRYKIIEKRQSVAFWCNPISGHATLYWYQQILGQGPKLLIQFQNNGVVDDSQLPKDRFSAERLKGVDSTLKIQPAKLEDSAVYLCASSLGGGTNTEAFFGQGTRLTVV.